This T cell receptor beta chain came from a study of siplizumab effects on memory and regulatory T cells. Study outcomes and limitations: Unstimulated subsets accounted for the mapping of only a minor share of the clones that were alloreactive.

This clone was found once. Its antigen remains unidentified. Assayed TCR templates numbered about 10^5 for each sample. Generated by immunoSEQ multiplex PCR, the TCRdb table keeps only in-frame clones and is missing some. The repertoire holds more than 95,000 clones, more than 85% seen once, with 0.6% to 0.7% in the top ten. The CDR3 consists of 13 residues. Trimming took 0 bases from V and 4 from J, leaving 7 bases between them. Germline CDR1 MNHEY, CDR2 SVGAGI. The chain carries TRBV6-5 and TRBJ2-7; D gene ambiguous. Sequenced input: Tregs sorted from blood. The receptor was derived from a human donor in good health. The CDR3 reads CASSYSTGYEQYF. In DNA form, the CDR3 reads TGTGCCAGCAGTTACTCAACTGGGTACGAGCAGTACTTC.